The entry below gives a single TCR beta chain sequence along with its context. The data were produced by immunoSEQ multiplex PCR, yet TCRdb's version contains in-frame clones alone and is incomplete. The sample lists around 140,000 clones, 75% to 85% seen once, with approximately 3.5% in the top ten. The V segment lost 5 bases and the J segment 0 bases; nucleotides outside the gene matches: 5. This CDR3 has 16 amino acids. Germline V CDR1 and CDR2: LNHDA, SQIVND (reference sequence). The sample is drawn from a study of blood T cell repertoires in COVID-19. The source material was peripheral blood. The clonotype originates from a man aged 65 to 85 who had recovered from COVID-19. This rearrangement joins TRBV19 to TRBJ1-3, with 9 bases aligning to TRBD1. The DNA for the CDR3 is TGTGCCAGTAGTGAAGGACAGGGGAGCTCTGGAAACACCATATATTTT. Its translation: CASSEGQGSSGNTIYF.